This T cell receptor (beta chain) was sequenced for a study of T cell repertoires in cytomegalovirus infection (dated by TCRdb to 2018 to 2020). In the study overall: The HLA type of each donor mattered for the analysis, because public TCR beta signatures pointed to carriage of CMV infection along with the matching HLA type. Summary of the overall study and its limitations: Cumulative frequency of public TCR beta family members discriminated carriers of CMV infection plus the relevant HLA type in this cohort and an independent approximately 370-donor cohort. The ex vivo response was dominated by HLA-C-restricted CMV-specific TCR beta clonotypes, which also provided the single most frequent clonotype in two of eight donors.

This clonotype has more than one count but fewer than ten. Its antigen specificity is not known. Per-nucleotide qualities are absent, and no much larger clonotype sits a single base away. Sequencing took place on an Illumina HiSeq 1500. Through fastp at Q25 and MiXCR, TCRdb rebuilt clones from the public reads, retaining in-frame beta chains. Here each entry gathers all rows of one CDR3 protein and keeps the most common genes and DNA. The table for this sample lists just over 300,000 distinct CDR3 sequences; roughly 17% of them were counted only once. Of the sample, around 12% is held by the ten largest clones. Inclusive of the bounding cysteine and phenylalanine, the CDR3 is 13 residues long. Only the CDR3 portion is preserved as DNA: 39 bases, with reading frame beginning at the first base. As encoded in the germline V gene, CDR1 is SGHTA while CDR2 is FQGNSA. Relative to germline, V is missing 9 bases and J is missing 8 bases, with 9 bases of the junction outside any gene match.

This receptor was identified in a human donor in good health (CMV status not recorded). Some clones in this sample may be carry-over from other donors' samples. Sequencing was done on a sample of PBMCs. The chain links TRBV7-2 with TRBJ1-4, and 7 bases in between align with TRBD1. The CDR3 protein is CASRQGNTEKLFF. The DNA sequence reads TGTGCCAGTAGACAGGGAAATACGGAAAAACTGTTTTTT.